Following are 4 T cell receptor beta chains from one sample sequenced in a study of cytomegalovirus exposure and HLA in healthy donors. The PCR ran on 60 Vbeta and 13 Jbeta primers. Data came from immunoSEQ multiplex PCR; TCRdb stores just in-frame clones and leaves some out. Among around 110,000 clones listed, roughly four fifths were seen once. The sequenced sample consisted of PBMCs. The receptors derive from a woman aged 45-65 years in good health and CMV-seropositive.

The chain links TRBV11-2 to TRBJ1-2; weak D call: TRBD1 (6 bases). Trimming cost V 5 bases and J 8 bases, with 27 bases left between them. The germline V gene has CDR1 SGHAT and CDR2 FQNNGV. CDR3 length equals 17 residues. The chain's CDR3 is CASSQGWTAAAEGGYTF. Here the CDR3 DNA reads TGTGCCAGCAGCCAAGGCTGGACAGCGGCGGCCGAGGGGGGCTACACCTTC.

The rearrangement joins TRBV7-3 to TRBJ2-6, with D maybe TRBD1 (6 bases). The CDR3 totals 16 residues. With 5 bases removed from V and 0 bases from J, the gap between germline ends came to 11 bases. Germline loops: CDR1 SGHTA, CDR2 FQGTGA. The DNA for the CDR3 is TGTGCCAGCAGCGCGCAAGGGGGCTCTGGGGCCAACGTCCTGACTTTC. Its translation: CASSAQGGSGANVLTF.

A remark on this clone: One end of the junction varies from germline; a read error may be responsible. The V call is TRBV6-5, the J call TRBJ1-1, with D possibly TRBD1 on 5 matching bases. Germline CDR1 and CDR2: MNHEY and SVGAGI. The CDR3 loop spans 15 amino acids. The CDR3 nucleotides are TGTGCCAGCAGTCACTCGTTAACAGGGAACACTGAAGCTTTCTTT. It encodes CASSHSLTGNTEAFF.

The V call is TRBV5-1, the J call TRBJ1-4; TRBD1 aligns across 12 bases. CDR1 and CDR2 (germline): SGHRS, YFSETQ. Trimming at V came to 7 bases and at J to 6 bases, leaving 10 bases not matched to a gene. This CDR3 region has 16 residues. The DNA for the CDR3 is TGCGCCAGCGGGACAGGGGGCGCTGGGTCTGATGAAAAACTGTTTTTT. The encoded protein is CASGTGGAGSDEKLFF. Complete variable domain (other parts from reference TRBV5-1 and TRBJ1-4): KAGVTQTPRYLIKTRGQQVTLSCSPISGHRSVSWYQQTPGQGLQFLFEYFSETQRNKGNFPGRFSGRQFSNSRSEMNVSTLELGDSALYLCASGTGGAGSDEKLFFGSGTQLSVL.